This record looks at one T cell receptor (beta chain) sequence and its context. The length of the CDR3 is 14 residues. CDR1 MNHNS and CDR2 SASEGT come from the germline V gene. With 2 bases clipped from V and 7 bases from J, the junction kept 6 bases outside the gene matches. Sample-barcoded 5' priming and a J-beta primer mix drove a second PCR of roughly 7 to 11 cycles. A template-switch adaptor with 12 random nucleotides tagged each cDNA molecule. One entry per CDR3 protein results from TCRdb running MiXCR on the 5' RACE reads. The table records almost 1 million distinct CDR3 sequences, roughly 50% of them present only once. Caucasian individuals from Russia who were healthy and aged 6 to 90 acted as donors. This record comes from a study of blood T cells in healthy people across ages.

Sequenced input: blood. This TCR came from an older woman in good health. The chain couples TRBV6-1 to TRBJ1-2; 8 bases are shared with TRBD1. CDR3 sequence reads: CASSEMGTGRGYTF. For the CDR3, the DNA is TGTGCCAGCAGTGAAATGGGGACAGGACGTGGCTACACCTTC.